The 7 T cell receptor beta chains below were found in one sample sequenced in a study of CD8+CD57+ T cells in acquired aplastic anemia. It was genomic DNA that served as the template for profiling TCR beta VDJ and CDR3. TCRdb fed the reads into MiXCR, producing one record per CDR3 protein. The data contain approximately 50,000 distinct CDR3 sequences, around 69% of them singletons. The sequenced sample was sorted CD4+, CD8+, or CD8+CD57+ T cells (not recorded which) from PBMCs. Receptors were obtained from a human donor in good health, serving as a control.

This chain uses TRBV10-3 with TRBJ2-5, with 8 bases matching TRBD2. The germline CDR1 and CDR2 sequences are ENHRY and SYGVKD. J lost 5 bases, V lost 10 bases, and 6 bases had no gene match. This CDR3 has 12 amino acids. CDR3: CATGGGGETQYF. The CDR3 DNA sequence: TGTGCCACCGGGGGGGGAGGGGAGACCCAGTACTTC.

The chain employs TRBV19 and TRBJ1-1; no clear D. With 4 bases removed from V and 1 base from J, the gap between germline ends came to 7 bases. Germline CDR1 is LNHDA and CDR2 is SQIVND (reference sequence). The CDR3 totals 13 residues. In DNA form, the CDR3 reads TGTGCCAGTAGTACCTGGCAGAACACTGAAGCTTTCTTT. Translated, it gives CASSTWQNTEAFF. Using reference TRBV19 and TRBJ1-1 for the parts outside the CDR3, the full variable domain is DGGITQSPKYLFRKEGQNVTLSCEQNLNHDAMYWYRQDPGQGLRLIYYSQIVNDFQKGDIAEGYSVSREKKESFPLTVTSAQKNPTAFYLCASSTWQNTEAFFGQGTRLTVV.

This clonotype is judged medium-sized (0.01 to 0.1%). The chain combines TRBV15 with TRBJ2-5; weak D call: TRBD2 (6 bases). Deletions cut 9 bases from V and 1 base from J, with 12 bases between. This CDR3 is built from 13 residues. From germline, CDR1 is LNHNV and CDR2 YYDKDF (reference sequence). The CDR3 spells CATTRGLQETQYF. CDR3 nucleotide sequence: TGTGCCACGACGCGGGGACTCCAAGAGACCCAGTACTTC.

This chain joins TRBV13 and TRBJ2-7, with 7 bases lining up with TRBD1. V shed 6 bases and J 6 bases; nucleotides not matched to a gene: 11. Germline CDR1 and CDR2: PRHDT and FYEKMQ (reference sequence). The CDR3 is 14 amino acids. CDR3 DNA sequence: TGTGCCAGCAGTTTCGGGACAGTGCGTTTCGAGCAGTACTTC. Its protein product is CASSFGTVRFEQYF.

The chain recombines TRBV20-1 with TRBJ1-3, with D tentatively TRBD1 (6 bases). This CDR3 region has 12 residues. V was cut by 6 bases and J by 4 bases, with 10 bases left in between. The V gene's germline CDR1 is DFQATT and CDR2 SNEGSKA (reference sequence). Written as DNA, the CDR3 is TGCAGTGCGCGGACAGTCGGAAACACCATATATTTT. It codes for CSARTVGNTIYF.

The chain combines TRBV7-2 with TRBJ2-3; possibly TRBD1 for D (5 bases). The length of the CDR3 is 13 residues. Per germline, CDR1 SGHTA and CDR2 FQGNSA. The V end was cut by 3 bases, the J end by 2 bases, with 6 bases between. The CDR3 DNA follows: TGTGCCAGCAGCTTGGGGCACACAGATACGCAGTATTTT. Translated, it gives CASSLGHTDTQYF.

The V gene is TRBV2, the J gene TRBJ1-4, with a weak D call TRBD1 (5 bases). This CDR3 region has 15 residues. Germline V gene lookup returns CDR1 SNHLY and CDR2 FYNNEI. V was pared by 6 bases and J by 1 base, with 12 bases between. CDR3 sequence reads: CASRAPTVTNEKLFF. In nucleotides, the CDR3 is TGTGCCAGCAGGGCCCCGACAGTAACTAATGAAAAACTGTTTTTT.